A single T cell receptor beta chain is shown here with its context. The entry originates in a study of blood T cell repertoires in COVID-19. Profiled with immunoSEQ multiplex PCR; TCRdb holds only in-frame clones, not every one. The sample has more than 250,000 clones, about nine tenths seen once. In terms of age and location, participants ranged from roughly 18 to 100 years and lived in roughly 22 US areas. The sequenced sample consisted of PBMCs or T cells enriched from blood (not recorded which). The sequence was collected from a woman in her 40s with acute COVID-19.

The CDR3 DNA reads as TGTGCCAGCAGCTTGAGATCTCCGACAGGGGCCCATTCTGGGGCCAACGTCCTGACTTTC. Its protein product is CASSLRSPTGAHSGANVLTF. The V gene is TRBV5-5, the J gene TRBJ2-6; 8 nucleotides line up with TRBD1. The germline V gene has CDR1 SGHKS and CDR2 YYEKEE (reference sequence). V was clipped by 1 base and J by 1 base; unmatched bases: 13. The CDR3 loop spans 20 amino acids.